The T cell receptor beta chain described here comes from a study of T-cell memory formation after mild COVID-19. This clonotype appeared a few times. Its antigen remains unknown. Via MiXCR, TCRdb re-called the 5' RACE reads, giving one row per CDR3 protein. The sample holds about 430,000 distinct CDR3 sequences, 20% to 30% seen once. The CDR3 is 12 amino acids. Trimming stripped 5 bases from V and 5 bases from J, with 9 bases between. Germline CDR1 is PRHDT and CDR2 is FYEKMQ (reference sequence). Whole-study results and caveats: Clones contracting day 15 to 85 were balanced CD4/CD8; later expanders leaned CD4+. Contracting clones localized mainly to CM and EM when CD4+ and mainly to EMRA when CD8+. The authors did not confirm SARS-CoV-2 specificity of second-wave clones peaking day 37.

The TCR was taken from an adult woman who had mild COVID-19 (a few samples of this study predate the infection). Cell type and time point are not known. Sequenced: PBMCs or a T cell subset sorted from them (not recorded which). The chain employs TRBV13 and TRBJ1-1; D is ambiguous. The DNA for the CDR3 is TGTGCCAGCAGCCCCTCGGGGACTGAAGCTTTCTTT. Translated, it gives CASSPSGTEAFF. The full variable domain, rest sourced from reference TRBV13 and TRBJ1-1, is AAGVIQSPRHLIKEKRETATLKCYPIPRHDTVYWYQQGPGQDPQFLISFYEKMQSDKGSIPDRFSAQQFSDYHSELNMSSLELGDSALYFCASSPSGTEAFFGQGTRLTVV.